The 17 T cell receptor beta chains below come from one sample, sequenced in a study of T cell responses to AZD1222 COVID-19 vaccine. Profiled with immunoSEQ multiplex PCR; TCRdb holds only in-frame clones, not every one. The sample carries some 150,000 clones, 90% recorded once. The material sequenced was peripheral blood, taken on day 0 of AZD1222 vaccination. The receptors were gathered from an adult in good health.

The chain has TRBV9 and TRBJ1-2; D gene uncertain. CDR1 and CDR2 (germline): SGDLS, YYNGEE. The CDR3 is made up of 14 amino acids. Trimming left V 0 bases short and J 8 bases short, with 14 bases between. The CDR3: CASSVVEVPGGYTF. The DNA for the CDR3 is TGTGCCAGCAGCGTAGTCGAGGTCCCGGGGGGCTACACCTTC.

This sequence joins TRBV19 and TRBJ1-1, with 8 bases matching TRBD1. The CDR3 spans 14 residues. The junction had 9 bases not matched to a gene; V was cut back by 7 bases and J by 5 bases. Germline CDR1 LNHDA, CDR2 SQIVND (reference sequence). The CDR3 nucleotides read TGTGCCAGTATCGATGTAACAGGGGGTACTGAAGCTTTCTTT. The encoded protein is CASIDVTGGTEAFF.

This clone was picked up one time. The V call is TRBV20-1, the J call TRBJ2-3; D may be TRBD2 (5 bases). The germline gives CDR1 DFQATT, CDR2 SNEGSKA (reference sequence). The CDR3 spans 11 residues. The germline V and J ends were trimmed by 7 bases and 6 bases, with 11 bases remaining between them. The CDR3 reads CSGTREDTQYF. CDR3 sequence (DNA): TGCAGTGGCACTAGGGAGGATACGCAGTATTTT.

This clone occurred once. This chain joins TRBV6-5 and TRBJ2-5, with TRBD1 matching 7 bases. Trimming removed 6 bases from V and 5 bases from J; junction bases left unmatched: 9. The germline CDR1 and CDR2 sequences are MNHEY and SVGAGI. The CDR3 contains 14 residues. CDR3 region: CASRRQGFGETQYF. Written as DNA, the CDR3 is TGTGCCAGCAGACGACAGGGATTTGGGGAGACCCAGTACTTC.

This clone was seen a single time. The chain is built from TRBV28 and TRBJ1-2; D is unresolved. The CDR3 has 12 amino acids. V was trimmed by 4 bases and J by 5 bases, leaving 8 bases between them. Looked up from germline, CDR1 is MDHEN and CDR2 is SYDVKM. The CDR3 DNA is TGTGCCAGCAGTTCCGACCCGTATGGCTACACCTTC. The encoded protein is CASSSDPYGYTF.

J is TRBJ1-4 and V is TRBV7-3; D call uncertain. Germline V gene data show CDR1 as SGHTA and CDR2 as FQGTGA. The CDR3 is made up of 12 amino acids. Trimming shortened V by 8 bases and J by 3 bases, and 7 bases separated the two germline ends. As DNA, the CDR3 is TGTGCCAGCGGGAGACCTAATGAAAAACTGTTTTTT. Its translation: CASGRPNEKLFF. Based on the CDR3 plus reference TRBV7-3 and TRBJ1-4, the full variable domain is GAGVSQTPSNKVTEKGKYVELRCDPISGHTALYWYRQSLGQGPEFLIYFQGTGAADDSGLPNDRFFAVRPEGSVSTLKIQRTERGDSAVYLCASGRPNEKLFFGSGTQLSVL.

This clone was picked up a small number of times. The rearrangement joins TRBV9 to TRBJ2-1; no definite D call. The CDR3 has 10 residues. CDR1 and CDR2 (germline): SGDLS, YYNGEE. The ends were cut back, 5 bases at V and 9 bases at J, with 6 bases in the middle. CDR3 loop: CASSGSEQFF. The CDR3, as DNA: TGTGCCAGCAGTGGTAGTGAGCAGTTCTTC.

The chain recombines TRBV15 with TRBJ2-7; 8 positions agree with TRBD2. The CDR3 runs 16 residues. CDR1 is LNHNV, CDR2 YYDKDF, per germline (reference sequence). V was clipped by 0 bases and J by 2 bases; unmatched bases: 6. For the CDR3, the DNA is TGTGCCACCAGCAGAGATCTAGGGACTAGAACCTACGAGCAGTACTTC. Translated: CATSRDLGTRTYEQYF. The whole variable domain, remainder taken from reference TRBV15 and TRBJ2-7, is DAMVIQNPRYQVTQFGKPVTLSCSQTLNHNVMYWYQQKSSQAPKLLFHYYDKDFNNEADTPDNFQSRRPNTSFCFLDIRSPGLGDTAMYLCATSRDLGTRTYEQYFGPGTRLTVT.

The chain is built from TRBV4-1 and TRBJ1-5; 8 positions match TRBD1. Looked up from germline, CDR1 is MGHRA and CDR2 is YSYEKL. The V and J ends lost 3 bases and 4 bases, in that order; junction bases with no gene match: 8. CDR3 length equals 16 residues. CDR3 DNA sequence: TGCGCCAGCAGCCATTCCGGGACAGGAGCTAATCAGCCCCAGCATTTT. Residues: CASSHSGTGANQPQHF.

The chain uses TRBV2 and TRBJ2-7; 9 bases fit TRBD1. Germline V gene data show CDR1 as SNHLY and CDR2 as FYNNEI. V was pared by 6 bases and J by 6 bases, with 9 bases of the junction left unmatched. The CDR3 loop spans 14 amino acids. The CDR3 DNA reads as TGTGCCAGCAGGGGGGGGACAGGGTCGGCCGAGCAGTACTTC. Translation: CASRGGTGSAEQYF.

The J gene is TRBJ1-4, the V gene TRBV5-6, with 7 bases fitting TRBD1. The CDR3 has 14 amino acids. CDR1 and CDR2 from the germline V gene are SGHDT and YYEEEE. V dropped 4 bases and J dropped 7; count of bases not matched to a gene: 7. CDR3 DNA sequence: TGTGCCAGCAGCACGTGGACAGGTACTGAAAAACTGTTTTTT. It encodes CASSTWTGTEKLFF.

This sequence joins TRBV28 and TRBJ2-7; 8 positions match TRBD1. Germline V gene sequence: CDR1 MDHEN, CDR2 SYDVKM. The V gene end was trimmed by 8 bases and the J gene end by 2 bases; junction bases not matched to a gene: 8. This CDR3 spans 14 amino acids. In DNA, the CDR3 is TGTGCCAGCCAACTCCGGGACAGGACCTACGAGCAGTACTTC. As protein: CASQLRDRTYEQYF. The full variable domain, rest sourced from reference TRBV28 and TRBJ2-7, is DVKVTQSSRYLVKRTGEKVFLECVQDMDHENMFWYRQDPGLGLRLIYFSYDVKMKEKGDIPEGYSVSREKKERFSLILESASTNQTSMYLCASQLRDRTYEQYFGPGTRLTVT.

The chain employs TRBV27 and TRBJ1-5, with 7 bases matching TRBD1. V shed 8 bases, J shed 5 bases, and the junction held 6 bases outside the gene matches. Germline V gene sequence: CDR1 MNHEY, CDR2 SMNVEV (reference sequence). CDR3 length equals 13 residues. CDR3 DNA sequence: TGTGCCAGCGGAACAGGGGCTCATCAGCCCCAGCATTTT. Translated, it gives CASGTGAHQPQHF.

The chain couples TRBV15 to TRBJ1-5, with a possible D match to TRBD1 (5 bases). CDR3 length: 15 amino acids. Germline loops: CDR1 LNHNV, CDR2 YYDKDF (reference sequence). V lost 7 bases to trimming and J lost 1 base, with 14 bases between them. CDR3 coding DNA: TGTGCCACCACCCCGGGGGGGGGAAGCAATCAGCCCCAGCATTTT. This gives the protein CATTPGGGSNQPQHF.

This chain uses TRBV24-1 with TRBJ2-3; D tentatively fits TRBD1 or TRBD2 (5 bases each). This CDR3 has 15 residues. The germline V gene encodes CDR1 KGHDR and CDR2 SFDVKD. V shed 6 bases and J shed 2 bases, with 14 bases lying between them. The CDR3 spells CATSPGAWDTDTQYF. In nucleotides, the CDR3 is TGTGCCACCAGTCCCGGGGCGTGGGACACAGATACGCAGTATTTT.

The chain links TRBV5-1 to TRBJ2-1; the D call may be TRBD1 or TRBD2 (6 bases each). Trimming removed 6 bases at V and 8 bases at J, with 21 bases between. From germline, CDR1 is SGHRS and CDR2 YFSETQ. The CDR3 has 15 residues. The CDR3 DNA is TGCGCCAGCACGGAGGGAACAACAGGGTCCGATGAGCAGTTCTTC. The encoded protein is CASTEGTTGSDEQFF.

This rearrangement joins TRBV9 to TRBJ1-4; maybe TRBD1 (5 bases). Germline CDR1 reads SGDLS; CDR2 reads YYNGEE. The CDR3 totals 14 residues. Trimming removed 0 bases at V and 4 bases at J, with 7 bases between. CDR3 sequence: CASSVGGVNEKLFF. For the CDR3, the DNA is TGTGCCAGCAGCGTAGGAGGGGTTAATGAAAAACTGTTTTTT.